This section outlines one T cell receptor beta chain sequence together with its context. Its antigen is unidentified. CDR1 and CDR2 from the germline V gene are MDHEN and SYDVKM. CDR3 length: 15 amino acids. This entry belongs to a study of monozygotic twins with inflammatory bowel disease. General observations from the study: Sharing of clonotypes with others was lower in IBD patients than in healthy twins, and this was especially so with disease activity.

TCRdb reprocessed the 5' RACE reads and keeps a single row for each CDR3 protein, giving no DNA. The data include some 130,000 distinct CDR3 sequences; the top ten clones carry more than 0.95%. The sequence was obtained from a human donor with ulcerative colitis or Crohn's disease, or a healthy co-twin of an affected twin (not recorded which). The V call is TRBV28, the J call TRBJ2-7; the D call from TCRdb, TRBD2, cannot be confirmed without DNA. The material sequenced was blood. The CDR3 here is CASRNLADHSYEQYF.